Following are 31 T cell receptor beta chains from one sample sequenced in a study of CD8+ T cells in alopecia areata (dated by TCRdb to 2016 to 2019). The time point tag for this specimen amounts to: baseline before oral tofacitinib. The library was built by means of the immunoSEQ multiplex PCR assay. RNA was extracted from all samples and reverse transcribed into cDNA, which served as template for TCR sequencing. Here the immuneACCESS table is served through TCRdb, limited to in-frame sequences with V and J called. Missing clones are a known gap in these copies; in checked studies unresolved V genes cover under half, and the rest lacks a known reason. The sample table contains 100,000 to 150,000 clones; only one count was recorded for approximately 48% of them. The ten largest make up over 15% of the sample. The sample was CD8+ T cells sorted from blood, taken at week 0. The source is a human donor with alopecia areata.

The chain has TRBV27 and TRBJ2-5, with D possibly being TRBD2 (6 bases). The germline V gene has CDR1 MNHEY and CDR2 SMNVEV (reference sequence). This CDR3 is built from 14 residues. V dropped 4 bases and J dropped 9 bases, with 18 bases sitting between them. The CDR3: CASSSGLQVEAQYF. DNA for the CDR3: TGTGCCAGCAGTTCGGGACTTCAGGTGGAGGCCCAGTACTTC.

This chain uses TRBV4-1 with TRBJ2-7; TRBD1 agrees at 8 bases. The ends lost 0 bases at V and 4 bases at J; junction bases unmatched: 8. Germline V gene lookup returns CDR1 MGHRA and CDR2 YSYEKL. CDR3 size: 16 residues. This CDR3 reads CASSQDLQGEVYEQYF. The DNA for the CDR3 is TGCGCCAGCAGCCAAGATCTACAGGGGGAGGTATACGAGCAGTACTTC.

The chain is built from TRBV14 and TRBJ2-1; D perhaps matches TRBD2 (6 bases). Germline CDR1 is SGHDN and CDR2 is FVKESK. The ends were cut back, 2 bases at V and 2 bases at J, with 7 bases in the middle. This CDR3 has 14 residues. Here the CDR3 reads CASSQTGAYNEQFF. For the CDR3, the DNA is TGTGCCAGCAGCCAAACGGGGGCCTACAATGAGCAGTTCTTC.

The chain is built from TRBV6-5 and TRBJ2-2; 7 bases match TRBD1. With V trimmed by 2 bases and J by 6 bases, 6 bases remained unmatched. Germline loops: CDR1 MNHEY, CDR2 SVGAGI. The CDR3 length is 15 residues. The CDR3 reads CASSYRAGGAGELFF. CDR3 nucleotide sequence: TGTGCCAGCAGTTACAGGGCAGGGGGTGCCGGGGAGCTGTTTTTT.

This sequence joins TRBV27 and TRBJ1-6; D gene uncertain. CDR3 length equals 15 residues. V shed 5 bases and J shed 8 bases, with 16 bases lying between them. Germline assignment: CDR1 MNHEY and CDR2 SMNVEV (reference sequence). This CDR3 reads CASSPLGEGDSPLHF. CDR3 nucleotides: TGTGCCAGCAGTCCACTCGGGGAAGGCGATTCACCCCTCCACTTT.

The chain combines TRBV6-5 with TRBJ2-1; 8 bases fit TRBD2. Germline CDR1 MNHEY, CDR2 SVGAGI. The CDR3 totals 16 residues. After removal of 0 bases from V and 2 bases from J, the junction contained 3 bases not matched to a gene. CDR3 sequence reads: CASSYSRGGPYNEQFF. Written as DNA, the CDR3 is TGTGCCAGCAGTTACTCACGCGGGGGGCCCTACAATGAGCAGTTCTTC.

The CDR3 sequence: CASSLAKTGLSGANVLTF. The CDR3 region has the DNA TGTGCCAGCAGCTTGGCCAAGACAGGGTTGTCTGGGGCCAACGTCCTGACTTTC. The J gene is TRBJ2-6, the V gene TRBV5-5; 7 bases map to TRBD1. The CDR3 covers 18 residues. V shed 0 bases, J shed 1 base, and the junction held 7 bases outside the gene matches. Germline-derived CDR1 and CDR2 are SGHKS and YYEKEE (reference sequence).

The chain has TRBV5-4 and TRBJ2-3; 11 bases align to TRBD2. Trimming took 3 bases from V and 1 from J; bases not matched to a gene: 10. The CDR3 covers 18 residues. The germline V gene encodes CDR1 SGHNT and CDR2 YYREEE (reference sequence). CDR3 bases: TGTGCCAGCAGCTCACCTAGCGGGGGGAAAGAACGCACAGATACGCAGTATTTT. It specifies CASSSPSGGKERTDTQYF.

This clone was seen once. The CDR3 loop reads CAWSALTSGAPYEQYF. CDR3 nucleotides: TGTGCCTGGAGTGCCCTCACTAGCGGGGCCCCCTACGAGCAGTACTTC. This chain links TRBV30 with TRBJ2-7; 10 nucleotides match TRBD2. The CDR3 is 16 amino acids. Germline trimming cut 1 base from V and 2 bases from J; bases unmatched to any gene: 8. Germline V gives CDR1 GTSNPN, CDR2 SVGIG (reference sequence). The full variable domain, its missing parts supplied by reference TRBV30 and TRBJ2-7, is SQTIHQWPATLVQPVGSPLSLECTVEGTSNPNLYWYRQAAGRGLQLLFYSVGIGQISSEVPQNLSASRPQDRQFILSSKKLLLSDSGFYLCAWSALTSGAPYEQYFGPGTRLTVT.

This chain connects TRBV15 to TRBJ2-7, with D perhaps TRBD1 (6 bases). This CDR3 is built from 16 residues. CDR1 and CDR2 from the germline V gene are LNHNV and YYDKDF (reference sequence). Trimming cost V 3 bases and J 5 bases, with 20 bases left between them. This CDR3 is CATSSLQGALPDEQYF. DNA for the CDR3: TGTGCCACCAGCAGCTTACAGGGCGCGTTACCCGACGAGCAGTACTTC.

The rearrangement joins TRBV9 to TRBJ2-5, with TRBD1 as a possible D gene (6 bases). CDR1 and CDR2 from the germline V gene are SGDLS and YYNGEE. Trimming shortened V by 0 bases and J by 7 bases, and 19 bases separated the two germline ends. The CDR3 totals 16 residues. This chain's CDR3 is CASSVVETGSSVTQYF. The CDR3 DNA reads TGTGCCAGCAGCGTAGTAGAGACAGGCTCCAGTGTGACCCAGTACTTC. The complete variable domain, with remaining parts taken from reference TRBV9 and TRBJ2-5, reads DSGVTQTPKHLITATGQRVTLRCSPRSGDLSVYWYQQSLDQGLQFLIQYYNGEERAKGNILERFSAQQFPDLHSELNLSSLELGDSALYFCASSVVETGSSVTQYFGPGTRLLVL.

The gene calls are TRBV9 and TRBJ1-4; TRBD1 might be the D (5 bases). The V end lost 5 bases, the J end lost 4 bases, and 9 bases lay between the germline ends. CDR3 length: 13 residues. Germline loops: CDR1 SGDLS, CDR2 YYNGEE. The CDR3 nucleotides read TGTGCCAGCAGTGGGGCGGATAATGAAAAACTGTTTTTT. Translation gives CASSGADNEKLFF.

The genes are TRBV15 and TRBJ2-1; no clear D. This CDR3 has 11 residues. Germline loops: CDR1 LNHNV, CDR2 YYDKDF (reference sequence). The V gene lost 5 bases and the J gene lost 8 bases, with 7 bases spanning the gap. The DNA for the CDR3 is TGTGCCACCAGCGACTGGGATGAGCAGTTCTTC. It encodes CATSDWDEQFF.

This clone occurred a few times. This rearrangement joins TRBV29-1 to TRBJ1-3; 7 bases agree with TRBD1. The germline V gene has CDR1 SQVTM and CDR2 ANQGSEA. The CDR3 contains 14 residues. Trimming at V came to 7 bases and at J to 0 bases, leaving 6 bases not matched to a gene. The DNA for the CDR3 is TGCAGCGCACATACAGGGGACTCTGGAAACACCATATATTTT. This encodes CSAHTGDSGNTIYF.

This chain links TRBV27 with TRBJ1-6, with 10 bases that match TRBD1. V lost 6 bases to trimming and J lost 13 bases; unmatched junction nucleotides: 12. The CDR3 is made up of 15 amino acids. Germline assignment: CDR1 MNHEY and CDR2 SMNVEV (reference sequence). The CDR3 nucleotides are TGTGCCAGCAGCCCGGGACAGGGGTCCCGTAGTCCCCTCCACTTT. It translates to CASSPGQGSRSPLHF.

V is TRBV13 and J is TRBJ2-5; no clear D gene. V lost 0 bases, J lost 1 base, and 15 bases lay in between. This CDR3 contains 17 residues. Germline lookup yields CDR1 PRHDT and CDR2 FYEKMQ (reference sequence). CDR3 protein: CASSLGSVARPQETQYF. The DNA of the CDR3 is TGTGCCAGCAGCTTAGGATCAGTCGCCAGACCCCAAGAGACCCAGTACTTC.

The chain links TRBV11-2 to TRBJ2-3, with D unclear. Trimming took 1 base from V and 2 from J, leaving 7 bases between them. In germline, CDR1 is SGHAT, CDR2 FQNNGV. This CDR3 has 14 amino acids. The chain's CDR3 is CASSLGGDTDTQYF. The CDR3 DNA reads as TGTGCCAGCAGCTTAGGAGGAGACACAGATACGCAGTATTTT.

This clone was detected a few times. This rearrangement joins TRBV14 to TRBJ2-1; possibly TRBD1 or TRBD2 for D (5 bases each). Germline-derived CDR1 and CDR2 are SGHDN and FVKESK. This CDR3 region has 14 residues. V was clipped by 1 base and J by 2 bases, with 6 bases between them. Here the CDR3 reads CASSQAGPYNEQFF. The CDR3 bases are TGTGCCAGCAGCCAAGCGGGACCCTACAATGAGCAGTTCTTC.

J is TRBJ1-1 and V is TRBV4-1, with D possibly matching TRBD1 (6 bases). The V end lost 8 bases, the J end lost 6 bases, and 19 bases lay between the germline ends. This CDR3 has 14 residues. CDR1 is MGHRA, CDR2 YSYEKL, per germline. Here the CDR3 DNA reads TGCGCCAGCTCCCCACAGGGCGGCGGACCTGAAGCTTTCTTT. Its translation: CASSPQGGGPEAFF.

This clone was recorded a few times. The chain carries TRBV7-9 and TRBJ2-2; D gene unclear. The CDR3 covers 11 residues. Per germline, CDR1 SEHNR and CDR2 FQNEAQ (reference sequence). Trimming pared 3 bases from V and 7 bases from J, leaving 3 bases between. Here the CDR3 DNA reads TGTGCCAGCAGCTTGGACGGGGAGCTGTTTTTT. The encoded protein is CASSLDGELFF.

V is TRBV27 and J is TRBJ2-7; 7 nucleotides align to TRBD1. The V segment lost 2 bases and the J segment 6 bases; nucleotides outside the gene matches: 13. The CDR3 contains 16 residues. CDR1 MNHEY and CDR2 SMNVEV come from the germline V gene (reference sequence). DNA of the CDR3: TGTGCCAGCAGTTTACTATTGGGGAAGGGGGCTGGCGAGCAGTACTTC. This encodes CASSLLLGKGAGEQYF.

The chain recombines TRBV6-5 with TRBJ2-1; D is unresolved. The germline V gene encodes CDR1 MNHEY and CDR2 SVGAGI. The CDR3 is 16 amino acids. The germline V and J ends were trimmed by 1 base and 7 bases, with 17 bases remaining between them. CDR3 nucleotide sequence: TGTGCCAGCAGTTACTATTCTGGAACCCCAACAAATGAGCAGTTCTTC. It encodes CASSYYSGTPTNEQFF.

In this sample, this clone turned up a few times. The chain employs TRBV7-2 and TRBJ2-2; 7 nucleotides match TRBD2. Germline values: CDR1 SGHTA, CDR2 FQGNSA. Trimming removed 1 base from V and 4 bases from J; junction bases left unmatched: 6. The CDR3 totals 16 residues. The CDR3 nucleotides are TGTGCCAGCAGCTTAGGGCTAGCGGACTGCACCGGGGAGCTGTTTTTT. Translating gives CASSLGLADCTGELFF.

This clone showed up just a few times. The chain links TRBV7-9 to TRBJ1-4; 9 nucleotides agree with TRBD1. In germline, CDR1 is SEHNR, CDR2 FQNEAQ (reference sequence). J gave up 4 bases and V 4 bases, and 4 bases lay outside the gene matches. The CDR3 length is 15 residues. In DNA form, the CDR3 reads TGTGCCAGCAGCTGGGACAGGGATAATAATGAAAAACTGTTTTTT. Translated, it gives CASSWDRDNNEKLFF.

This clone came up many times. The genes are TRBV7-9 and TRBJ1-1; 7 bases align to TRBD1. V gave up 5 bases and J gave up 0 bases; unmatched junction bases: 12. The CDR3 totals 17 residues. Germline V lookup: CDR1 SEHNR, CDR2 FQNEAQ (reference sequence). CDR3 region: CASSAHRGRGMNTEAFF. The CDR3 DNA reads TGTGCCAGCAGCGCCCACAGGGGACGCGGGATGAACACTGAAGCTTTCTTT.

The CDR3 nucleotides are TGTGCCAGTTGCGGGCAGGGGGGCTCCTACGAGCAGTACTTC. Amino acids: CASCGQGGSYEQYF. The genes are TRBV5-6 and TRBJ2-7, with a weak D call TRBD1 (7 bases). V shed 8 bases and J shed 0 bases, with 15 bases lying between them. Germline lookup yields CDR1 SGHDT and CDR2 YYEEEE. CDR3 size: 14 residues.

This clone was seen more than once but under ten times. CDR3 sequence (DNA): TGTGCCAGCAGTGAATCCTGGAACACTGAAGCTTTCTTT. Protein: CASSESWNTEAFF. The V and J genes are TRBV2 and TRBJ1-1; D gene unclear. The V gene's germline CDR1 is SNHLY and CDR2 FYNNEI. The length of the CDR3 is 13 residues. Trimming removed 2 bases at V and 1 base at J, with 5 bases between.

The chain is built from TRBV4-2 and TRBJ2-5; the D gene could be TRBD1 or TRBD2 (5 bases each). The V end was cut by 1 base, the J end by 0 bases, with 15 bases between. CDR1 and CDR2 from the germline V gene are LGHNA and YNFKEQ. This CDR3 comprises 17 residues. The CDR3 DNA is TGTGCCAGCAGCCAAGGGATGGGGGACCTGTACCAAGAGACCCAGTACTTC. The encoded protein is CASSQGMGDLYQETQYF.

This clone was counted a few times. The gene calls are TRBV5-1 and TRBJ2-5; D remains ambiguous. V lost 4 bases and J 0 bases, leaving 13 bases between the germline ends. Germline loops: CDR1 SGHRS, CDR2 YFSETQ. CDR3 length equals 15 residues. For the CDR3, the DNA is TGCGCCAGCAGCCCTACCGGACGGAACCAAGAGACCCAGTACTTC. This translates into CASSPTGRNQETQYF.

The chain recombines TRBV5-1 with TRBJ2-7, with D tentatively TRBD1 (6 bases). CDR3 length: 15 amino acids. The V gene's germline CDR1 is SGHRS and CDR2 YFSETQ. Between the trimmed V and J ends, which lost 1 base and 7 bases, there was a span of 18 bases. The CDR3: CASSLRGQEKMEQYF. CDR3 coding DNA: TGCGCCAGCAGCTTGAGGGGACAAGAGAAGATGGAGCAGTACTTC.

This clone turned up a few times. The chain has TRBV29-1 and TRBJ2-7, with 9 bases aligning to TRBD1. CDR1 and CDR2 (germline): SQVTM, ANQGSEA. This CDR3 region has 15 residues. With V trimmed by 0 bases and J by 0 bases, 3 bases remained unmatched. CDR3 region: CSVEEGQGSSYEQYF. CDR3 coding DNA: TGCAGCGTTGAAGAAGGACAGGGGTCCTCCTACGAGCAGTACTTC.